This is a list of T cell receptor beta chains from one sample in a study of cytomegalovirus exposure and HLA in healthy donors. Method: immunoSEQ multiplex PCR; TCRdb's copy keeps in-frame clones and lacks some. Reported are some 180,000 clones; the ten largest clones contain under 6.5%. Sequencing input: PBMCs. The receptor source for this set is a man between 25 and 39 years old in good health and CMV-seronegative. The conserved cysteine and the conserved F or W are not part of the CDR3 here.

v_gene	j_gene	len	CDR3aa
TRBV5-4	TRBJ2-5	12	ASKAGGGQETQY
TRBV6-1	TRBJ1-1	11	ASEGQKNTEAF
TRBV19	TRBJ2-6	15	ASSRGAGGSGANVLT
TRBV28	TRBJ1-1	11	ASSVGRSTEAF
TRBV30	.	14	AWRGRPGAILDEQY
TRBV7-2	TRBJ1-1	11	ASSFGEGTEAF
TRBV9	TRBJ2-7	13	ASSVAPTGPYEQY
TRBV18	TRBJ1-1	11	ASSPGQGTEAF
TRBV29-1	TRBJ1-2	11	SVEEIGGNGYT
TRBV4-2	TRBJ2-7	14	ASSQDRTSGTYEQY
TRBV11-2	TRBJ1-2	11	ASSLDRGAGYT
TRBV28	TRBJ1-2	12	ASRAGGFNYGYT
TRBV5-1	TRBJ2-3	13	ASSLGQGDPDTQY
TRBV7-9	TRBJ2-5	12	ASSLSRAQETQY
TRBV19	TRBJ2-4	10	ASSPDSDIQY
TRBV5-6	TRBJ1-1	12	ASSGDSALGEAF
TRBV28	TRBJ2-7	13	ASSLTSGSGYEQY
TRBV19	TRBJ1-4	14	ASSIMAGGSDEKLF
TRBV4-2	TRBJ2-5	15	ASSQVGNGLPGETQY
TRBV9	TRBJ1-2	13	ASSVATDSNYGYT
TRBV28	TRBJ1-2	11	ASSFQGRGGYT
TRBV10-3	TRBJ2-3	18	AISDKTSVSGTYGADTQY
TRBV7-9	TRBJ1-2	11	ASSLVPDQGYT
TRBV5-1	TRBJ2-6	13	ASSLLGSGANVLT
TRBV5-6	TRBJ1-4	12	ASSLGGIKEKLF
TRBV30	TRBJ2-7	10	AWSVFHYEQY
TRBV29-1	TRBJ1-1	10	SVGLRGTEAF
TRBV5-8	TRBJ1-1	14	ASSRSPPRGVTEAF
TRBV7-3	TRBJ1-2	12	ASSLNTRGHGYT
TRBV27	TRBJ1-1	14	ASRPDRDPPYTEAF
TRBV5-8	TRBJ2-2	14	ASSNPGTGFAGELF
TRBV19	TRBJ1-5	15	ASSMGTGQSLNQPQH
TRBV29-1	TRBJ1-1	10	SVAREGNGAF
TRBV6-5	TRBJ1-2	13	ASSLGQPINYGYT
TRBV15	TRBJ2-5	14	ATSGGPQRELETQY
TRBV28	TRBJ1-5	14	ASRGGGGFSIQPQH
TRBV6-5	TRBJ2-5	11	ASSQLGGETQY
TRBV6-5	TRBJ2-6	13	ASSFRGSGANVLT
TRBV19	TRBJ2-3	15	ASSKRLAGGRTDTQY